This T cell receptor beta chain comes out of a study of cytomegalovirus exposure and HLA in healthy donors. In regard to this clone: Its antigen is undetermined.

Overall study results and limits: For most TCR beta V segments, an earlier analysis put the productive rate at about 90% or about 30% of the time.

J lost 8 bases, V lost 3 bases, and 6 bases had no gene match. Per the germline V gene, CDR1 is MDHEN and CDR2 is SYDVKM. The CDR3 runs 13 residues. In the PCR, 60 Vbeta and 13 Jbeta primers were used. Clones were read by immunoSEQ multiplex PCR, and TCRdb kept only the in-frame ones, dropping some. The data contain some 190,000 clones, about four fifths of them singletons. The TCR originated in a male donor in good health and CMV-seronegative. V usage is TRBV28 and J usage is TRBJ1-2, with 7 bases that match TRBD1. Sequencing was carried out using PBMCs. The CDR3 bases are TGTGCCAGCAGTTTTAAGGGGGCGGACGGCTACACCTTC. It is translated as CASSFKGADGYTF.